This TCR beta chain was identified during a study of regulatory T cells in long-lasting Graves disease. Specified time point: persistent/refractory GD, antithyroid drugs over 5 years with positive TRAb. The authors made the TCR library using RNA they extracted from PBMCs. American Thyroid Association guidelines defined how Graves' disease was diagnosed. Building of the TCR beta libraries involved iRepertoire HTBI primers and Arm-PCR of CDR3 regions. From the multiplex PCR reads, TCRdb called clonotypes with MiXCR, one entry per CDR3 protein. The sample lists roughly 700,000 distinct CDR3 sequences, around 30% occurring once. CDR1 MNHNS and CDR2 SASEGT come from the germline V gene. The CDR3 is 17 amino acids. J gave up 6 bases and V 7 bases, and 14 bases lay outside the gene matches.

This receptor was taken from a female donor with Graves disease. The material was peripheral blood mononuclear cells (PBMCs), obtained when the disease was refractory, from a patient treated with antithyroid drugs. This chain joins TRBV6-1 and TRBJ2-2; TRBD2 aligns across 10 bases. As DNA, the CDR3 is TGTGCCAGCATCGGGGCAACTAGCGGGATTTTGGCCGGGGAGCTGTTTTTT. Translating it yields CASIGATSGILAGELFF.